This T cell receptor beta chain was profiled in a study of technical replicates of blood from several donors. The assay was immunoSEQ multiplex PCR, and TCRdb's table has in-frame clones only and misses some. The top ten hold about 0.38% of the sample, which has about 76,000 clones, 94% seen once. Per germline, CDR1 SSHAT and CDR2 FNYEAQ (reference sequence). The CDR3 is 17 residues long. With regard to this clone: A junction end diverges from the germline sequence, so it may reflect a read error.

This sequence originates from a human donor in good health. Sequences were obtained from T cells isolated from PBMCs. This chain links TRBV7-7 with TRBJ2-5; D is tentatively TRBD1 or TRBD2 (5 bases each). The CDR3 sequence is CASSLEGPLSAQETQYF. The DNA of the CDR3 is TGTGCTAGCAGCTTAGAGGGGCCGCTGTCCGCCCAAGAGACCCAGTACTTC.